These T cell receptor beta chains were read from a single sample in a study of regulatory T cells in long-lasting Graves disease. TCRdb passed the multiplex PCR reads through MiXCR, listing each CDR3 protein once. The profile covers about 220,000 distinct CDR3 sequences, with approximately 19% appearing a single time and approximately 12% taken by the ten largest. These data were likewise used in another study, on T cells in Graves' hyperthyroidism and ophthalmopathy.

The source was peripheral blood mononuclear cells (PBMCs), collected at new diagnosis, from a patient treated with antithyroid drugs. These TCRs come from a woman aged 30 to 39 with Graves disease. CDR3s include the opening cysteine and the closing phenylalanine or tryptophan. D genes are given only for firm matches. Only part of the rows carry a size: once, few, many, or a class if the clone is expanded.

d_call j_call clone_size v_call cdr3_aa cdr3_nt
NA TRBJ1-1 many TRBV5-6 CASSLRAQMNTEAFF TGTGCCAGCAGCTTGAGGGCCCAGATGAACACTGAAGCTTTCTTT
TRBD1 TRBJ1-6 once TRBV28 CASSFPGQGASYYNSPLHF TGTGCCAGCAGTTTCCCGGGACAGGGGGCTTCCTACTATAATTCACCCCTCCACTTT
NA TRBJ1-1 many TRBV5-5 CASTWGGETEAFF TGTGCCAGCACGTGGGGGGGGGAGACTGAAGCTTTCTTT
NA TRBJ1-1 many TRBV7-9 CASILRSGGSTEAFF TGTGCCAGCATCCTTAGGAGTGGGGGATCCACTGAAGCTTTCTTT
NA TRBJ1-1 NA TRBV5-6 CAGSLGLNTEAFF TGTGCCGGCAGCTTAGGATTGAACACTGAAGCTTTCTTT
NA TRBJ2-6 many TRBV20-1 CSAKQLNSGANVLTF TGCAGTGCTAAACAGCTCAACTCTGGGGCCAACGTCCTGACTTTC
NA TRBJ2-3 NA TRBV6-2/TRBV6-3 CASSEGWGKPPDTQYF TGTGCCAGCAGTGAAGGGTGGGGGAAACCTCCAGATACGCAGTATTTT
TRBD2 TRBJ2-1 many TRBV11-3 CASSSQGSGGYNEQFF TGTGCCAGCAGCTCCCAGGGTAGCGGGGGGTACAATGAGCAGTTCTTC
NA TRBJ1-2 few TRBV29-1 CMAGGYYGYTF TGCATGGCAGGAGGGTACTATGGCTACACCTTC
TRBD1 TRBJ1-1 many TRBV19 CASTVTGVTEAFF TGTGCCAGTACCGTGACAGGGGTTACTGAAGCTTTCTTT
NA TRBJ1-2 many TRBV6-9 CASSYRNYGYTF TGTGCCAGCAGTTATCGAAACTACGGCTACACCTTC